The text below deals with one T cell receptor (beta chain). Study processing details: Estimation of nucleated cell counts was performed using reference gene primer amplification. Here immunoSEQ multiplex PCR was the method, and the copy in TCRdb shows in-frame clones only, minus some. D and trimming were read from the DNA, whereas the V and J calls and clone size are those reported in that table. The sample contains 70,000 to 95,000 clones, roughly four fifths of which appear only once. The V gene lost 3 bases and the J gene lost 0 bases, with 10 bases spanning the gap. Germline CDR1 reads GTSNPN; CDR2 reads SVGIG (reference sequence). The CDR3 consists of 14 residues. The data derive from a study of blood T cell repertoires in COVID-19.

Sample: peripheral blood. The chain joins TRBV30 to TRBJ2-3; maybe TRBD1 (6 bases). This TCR was sampled from a human donor in a cohort sampled during active COVID-19. CDR3 residues: CAWSRDTSTDTQYF. Here the CDR3 DNA reads TGTGCCTGGAGCCGGGACACTAGCACAGATACGCAGTATTTT.